The present T cell receptor beta chain was sequenced within a study of cytomegalovirus exposure and HLA in healthy donors. PCR primers comprised 60 Vbeta and 13 Jbeta primers. Sequenced by immunoSEQ multiplex PCR; TCRdb stores in-frame clones only, minus some. Here the sample table reports 200,000 or so clones. The trim removed 10 bases at V and 0 bases at J, leaving 8 bases unmatched. This CDR3 comprises 14 residues. CDR1 is LNHDA, CDR2 SQIVND, per germline (reference sequence). Input material: PBMCs. J is TRBJ2-7 and V is TRBV19; 8 nucleotides align to TRBD2. The receptor was isolated from a boy aged 5-17 years in good health and CMV-seronegative. Written as DNA, the CDR3 is TGTGCCACCTCGGGGGGGCTCAGCTCCTACGAGCAGTACTTC. Protein: CATSGGLSSYEQYF. The full variable domain, in which reference TRBV19 and TRBJ2-7 provide the parts outside the CDR3, is DGGITQSPKYLFRKEGQNVTLSCEQNLNHDAMYWYRQDPGQGLRLIYYSQIVNDFQKGDIAEGYSVSREKKESFPLTVTSAQKNPTAFYLCATSGGLSSYEQYFGPGTRLTVT.